The rows below give T cell receptor beta chains drawn from one sample of a study of T cells after yellow fever vaccination. In TCRdb, the 5' RACE reads were re-called with MiXCR into one record per CDR3 protein. In the table there are around 250,000 distinct CDR3 sequences, 6.9% of which are singletons. The input for sequencing was CD4+ T cells sorted from PBMCs, taken 15 days after the yellow fever booster vaccination. The source of these receptors is a man between 25 and 39 years old who received the YFV17D yellow fever vaccine. Both conserved end residues are part of each CDR3. A D gene is named only where the DNA matches it firmly. Clone size, where shown, is once, few, many, or a class for clones that have expanded.

v_call,d_call,j_call,clone_size,cdr3_aa,cdr3_nt
TRBV19,TRBD2,TRBJ2-3,many,CASRWTGLAGGGDTQYF,TGTGCCAGTCGATGGACCGGCCTAGCGGGAGGTGGAGATACGCAGTATTTT
TRBV12-3/TRBV12-4,.,TRBJ2-7,.,CASSLVGPREQYF,TGTGCCAGCAGTTTAGTCGGACCAAGGGAGCAGTACTTC
TRBV18,.,TRBJ2-5,.,CASSPGGSVGETQYF,TGTGCCAGCTCACCAGGCGGGTCCGTGGGGGAGACCCAGTACTTC
TRBV6-2/TRBV6-3,.,TRBJ1-5,many,CASRWTENQPQHF,TGTGCCAGCAGGTGGACAGAAAATCAGCCCCAGCATTTT
TRBV12-3/TRBV12-4,.,TRBJ2-2,few,CASSPARDTKAGELFF,TGTGCCAGCAGTCCCGCCCGGGACACGAAGGCCGGGGAGCTGTTTTTT
TRBV18,TRBD2,TRBJ2-7,.,CASSQAPGTSSAHEQYF,TGTGCCAGCTCGCAGGCCCCGGGGACTAGCAGTGCACACGAGCAGTACTTC
TRBV12-3/TRBV12-4,.,TRBJ2-6,few,CASSLIRAGANVLTF,TGTGCCAGCAGTTTAATCAGGGCTGGGGCCAACGTCCTGACTTTC
TRBV5-1,.,TRBJ1-2,few,CASSHGAGDYGYTF,TGCGCCAGCTCCCACGGGGCGGGGGACTATGGCTACACCTTC
TRBV29-1,TRBD2,TRBJ2-3,many,CSALGLAGGADTQYF,TGCAGCGCGCTTGGACTAGCGGGAGGGGCAGATACGCAGTATTTT
TRBV29-1,.,TRBJ2-5,few,CSVDFGHRETQYF,TGCAGCGTTGACTTCGGGCATCGGGAGACCCAGTACTTC